This entry describes one T cell receptor (beta chain). This clonotype was observed many times. This clone's antigen is unknown. Base-call qualities are not available, and no considerably larger clone is one nucleotide away. Graves' hyperthyroidism was defined as stable when no progression to ophthalmopathy occurred over 18 months of follow-up. Hyperthyroidism patients were newly diagnosed, with disease duration under 2 months, and aged 18 to 65 years. Any patient with an uncontrolled infection, another autoimmune disease, pregnancy or lactation was excluded. Clinical symptoms, serum thyroxine and TRAb, thyroid ultrasound, and orbital computed tomography formed the basis for the diagnoses. PBMCs were separated from 10 ml of fresh peripheral blood using Ficoll-Paque density gradient centrifugation. Total RNA was extracted with Trizol reagent, and quality was checked on an Agilent 2100 Bioanalyzer. The data belong to a study of T cells in Graves' hyperthyroidism and ophthalmopathy (dated by TCRdb to the late 2010s). With respect to the entire study: Peripheral blood was collected at initial diagnosis, before any treatment. The paper reports TCR Vbeta CDR3 sequencing of some 140 peripheral blood samples: approximately 41 ophthalmopathy, around 80 hyperthyroidism and about 17 progressor patients. Once sampling was done, hyperthyroidism patients were given methimazole at a starting dose of 30 mg daily, whereas ophthalmopathy patients were given high-dose intravenous methylprednisolone. Prospective prediction of ophthalmopathy was tested in an independent validation cohort consisting of 18 to 20 hyperthyroidism patients and around 17 patients who later progressed to ophthalmopathy. To identify distinguishing TCR V-J signatures, a discovery cohort of about 100 patients was used, comprising 43 with Graves' ophthalmopathy and some 60 with stable Graves' hyperthyroidism. For training and testing, the 100 or so patients in the discovery cohort were randomly divided in a 7:3 ratio. The study also compared thyroid tissue and blood T-cell repertoires from a handful of Graves' hyperthyroidism patients. Results and caveats for the whole study, not just this receptor: No statistical method was used to fix the sample size in advance, and group allocation was not hidden from the investigators. Most expanded thyroid clonotypes (frequency above 0.001) were also detected in blood, suggesting blood repertoires may reflect thyroid immune responses. During validation, the model predicted progression to ophthalmopathy a median of approximately 6 months ahead of onset, with more than 55% sensitivity and more than 72% specificity. In cross-validation, a model built on a 13 V-J signature told ophthalmopathy apart from stable hyperthyroidism with just under 90% sensitivity and about 81% specificity, and in testing the same model reached 80%/75%.

TCR beta CDR3 regions were amplified from RNA transcripts. For the first round of RT-PCR on the TCR CDR3, the HTBI primer set was used together with the Qiagen OneStep RT-PCR kit. A second multiplex PCR round built the libraries, followed by size selection and purification. The libraries were sequenced on an Illumina HiSeq2000 using paired-end 100 bp reads. The study's processing was this. SOAPnuke was used to process the raw data, throwing out any read that contained adapters or uncalled bases, had a mean Phred below 15, or lacked an exact constant-primer or identifier match. COPE v1.2.5 was used to merge high-quality paired reads, and clonotypes were defined as unique nucleotide sequences. Clonotypes were aligned to IMGT TRBV, TRBD and TRBJ reference segments using MiTCR v1.1. Analysis was restricted to V-J combinations with a frequency above 0.0001, which covered roughly 99% of repertoires. A TCS score was defined as the ratio between F50 (clonal expansion) and ExV (chaos), using BLOSUM62-based TCRdist between CDR3 peptides within each V-J. Welch's t-statistics and random forest reduced approximately 520 V-J features to 13, which were used in a naive Bayes classifier (R e1071). TCRdb reprocessing: public reads trimmed at Q25 with fastp, clones called with MiXCR, in-frame beta chains kept. Every entry covers one CDR3 protein and lists the most common genes and DNA from its rows. What appears here as the V and J calls and clone size reflects TCRdb's work, not the paper's. The sample table records hundreds of thousands of distinct CDR3 sequences; around 15% of these occur just once. About 3.8% of the sample goes to the ten largest clones.

The germline V gene specifies SGHTS as CDR1 and YDEGEE as CDR2. V drops 4 bases and J drops 4 bases, leaving 12 bases in between. From cysteine to phenylalanine, the CDR3 is 14 amino acids long. Just CDR3 DNA is preserved here, 42 bases in frame from base 1. The rearranged chain carries TRBV5-8 and TRBJ2-1, with TRBD2 tentatively as D gene (7 bases match). Material: blood. The sequence came from a woman in her 30s with Graves' hyperthyroidism. The DNA sequence is as follows: TGTGCCAGCAGCCTTAGGGGGGGGTACAATGAGCAGTTCTTC. Its amino acids are CASSLRGGYNEQFF.